This T cell receptor (beta chain) was sequenced for a study of blood T cell repertoires in COVID-19. Across the study: Donors in the United States, Italy and Spain gave samples during acute or convalescent COVID-19. Sources were T cells, B-cell-depleted T cells, or PBMCs; the material itself was cDNA or gDNA.

This clone has only one observation. Method: immunoSEQ multiplex PCR; TCRdb's copy keeps in-frame clones and lacks some. In the table there are 170,000 or so clones, over 90% of which are singletons. The sequenced sample was peripheral blood. The TCR originated in a man aged 45-65 years with acute or convalescent COVID-19.

The CDR3, as DNA: TGTGCCAGCAGCTTAGTCGGGGGGAGGCAAGAGACCCAGTACTTC. Translating it yields CASSLVGGRQETQYF. The chain has TRBV7-2 and TRBJ2-5; 7 bases agree with TRBD2. Trimming at V came to 1 base and at J to 2 bases, leaving 4 bases not matched to a gene. CDR1 is SGHTA, CDR2 FQGNSA, per germline. CDR3 size: 15 residues.